The clone carrying this T cell receptor beta chain was detected only once. Study members were between about 18 and 100 years old and lived in some 26 US regions. Participants in the exposed group had met a COVID-19 case in the 2 weeks before joining the study. The germline V gene encodes CDR1 SGDLS and CDR2 YYNGEE. V lost 4 bases and J lost 4; bases outside the gene matches: 5. The CDR3 runs 16 residues. Some clones are missing from TCRdb's copy, which holds only in-frame ones; the method was immunoSEQ multiplex PCR. This sample has a few hundred thousand clones, with roughly 80% found just once. The source of the sample is a study of blood T cell repertoires in COVID-19. Turning to the study itself: The samples span acute and convalescent COVID-19 from the United States, Italy and Spain.

The sample was PBMCs or T cells enriched from blood (not recorded which). This TCR derives from a middle-aged man who had been exposed to COVID-19. V usage is TRBV9 and J usage is TRBJ2-2, with TRBD2 identical over 12 bases. The CDR3 sequence is CASSPGLAGPTGELFF. The CDR3 bases are TGTGCCAGCAGCCCAGGACTAGCGGGACCCACCGGGGAGCTGTTTTTT.